Listed below are T cell receptor beta chains from one sample, sequenced in a study of shared clonotypes between healthy human individuals. Only in-frame clones appear in the TCRdb table, and some are missing; sequencing was by immunoSEQ multiplex PCR. This sample yields roughly 1,000,000 clones, of which more than 75% are seen a single time; about 0.52% belongs to the top ten. Input material: memory CD4+ T cells from PBMCs. The receptors derive from a man younger than 30 in good health. Some clones in this sample may be carry-over from other donors' samples. Both conserved end residues are part of each CDR3. Fields, in order: clone size, D gene, V gene, J gene, CDR3 protein, CDR3 DNA. A D gene is named only where the DNA matches it firmly. Expanded clones get a size class; other rows say once, few or many, or leave the size out.

.	.	TRBV10-3	TRBJ1-3	CAISESGSRLSGNTIYF	TGTGCCATCAGTGAGTCTGGCAGCCGGCTCTCTGGAAACACCATATATTTT
once	.	TRBV7-2	TRBJ2-5	CASSLASGNFVETQYF	TGTGCCAGCAGCTTAGCGTCGGGGAATTTCGTAGAGACCCAGTACTTC
.	TRBD1	TRBV28	TRBJ2-1	CASLRQGVYEQFF	TGTGCCAGCCTAAGACAGGGAGTCTATGAGCAGTTCTTC
.	TRBD1	TRBV7-2	TRBJ2-5	CASSLASGTGPQETQYF	TGTGCCAGCAGCTTAGCCTCCGGGACAGGTCCTCAAGAGACCCAGTACTTC
.	.	TRBV7-2	TRBJ1-2	CASSLGVDYGYTF	TGTGCCAGCAGCCTCGGGGTAGACTATGGCTACACCTTC
.	.	TRBV7-9	TRBJ2-3	CASSPRGASTDTQYF	TGTGCCAGCAGCCCCAGGGGTGCTAGCACAGATACGCAGTATTTT
.	TRBD1	TRBV2	TRBJ2-3	CASSAGQGARGDTQYF	TGTGCCAGCAGTGCGGGACAGGGGGCGAGAGGAGATACGCAGTATTTT
.	TRBD2	TRBV28	TRBJ2-1	CASTPGGSRVEQFF	TGTGCCAGCACCCCGGGCGGGAGTAGGGTTGAGCAGTTCTTC
.	.	TRBV29-1	TRBJ1-1	CSVGEPGSKIAEAFF	TGCAGCGTTGGGGAGCCGGGGTCTAAAATAGCTGAAGCTTTCTTT
once	TRBD2	TRBV9	TRBJ2-5	CASSASGLATSLGQTQYF	TGTGCCAGCAGCGCTTCAGGACTAGCGACTTCTCTGGGGCAGACCCAGTACTTC
few	.	TRBV7-2	TRBJ1-5	CASTSYGNNQPQHF	TGTGCCAGCACCTCTTACGGGAACAACCAGCCCCAGCATTTT
.	.	TRBV11-3	TRBJ2-7	CASSSDTGSPYEQYF	TGTGCCAGCAGCTCCGACACCGGCAGCCCCTACGAGCAGTACTTC
.	TRBD2	TRBV29-1	TRBJ2-1	CSVETSGSSYNEQFF	TGCAGCGTGGAGACTAGCGGGAGCTCCTACAATGAGCAGTTCTTC
.	.	TRBV7-9	TRBJ2-5	CASSWEGRETQYF	TGTGCCAGCAGCTGGGAAGGGCGAGAGACCCAGTACTTC
.	.	TRBV5-1	TRBJ2-7	CASSLENSVWENEQYF	TGCGCCAGCAGCTTGGAAAACTCCGTCTGGGAGAACGAGCAGTACTTC
.	TRBD1	TRBV7-8	TRBJ2-2	CATKAGQGATGELFF	TGTGCCACTAAGGCGGGGCAGGGGGCAACCGGGGAGCTGTTTTTT
.	.	TRBV6-1	TRBJ1-5	CASSTASIYQPQHF	TGTGCCAGCAGTACCGCCAGCATTTATCAGCCCCAGCATTTT
many	TRBD1	TRBV7-9	TRBJ1-3	CASSTKRGGRHLSGNTIYF	TGTGCCAGCAGCACCAAGAGAGGGGGCCGTCATCTCTCTGGAAACACCATATATTTT
once	.	TRBV5-1	TRBJ2-5	CASSLKYRADEETQYF	TGCGCCAGCAGCTTGAAGTATAGGGCGGATGAAGAGACCCAGTACTTC
.	.	TRBV18	TRBJ2-5	CASSPARGSRQETQYF	TGTGCCAGCTCCCCAGCCCGGGGCTCCCGCCAAGAGACCCAGTACTTC
.	TRBD2	TRBV5-1	TRBJ2-3	CASSPGAGVPDTQYF	TGCGCCAGCAGCCCGGGAGCGGGAGTGCCAGATACGCAGTATTTT
.	TRBD2	TRBV9	TRBJ2-7	CASSVAGLAGGPGEQYF	TGTGCCAGCAGCGTAGCTGGTCTAGCGGGAGGGCCGGGCGAGCAGTACTTC
few	.	TRBV7-2	TRBJ2-4	CASSLAQSAGIQYF	TGTGCCAGCAGCTTAGCACAGTCGGCGGGCATTCAGTACTTC
.	.	TRBV6-1	TRBJ1-5	CASSLTSYQPQHF	TGTGCCAGCAGTTTGACCAGCTATCAGCCCCAGCATTTT
few	.	TRBV28	TRBJ1-1	CASSWAGNTEAFF	TGTGCCAGCAGTTGGGCGGGTAACACTGAAGCTTTCTTT
.	.	TRBV30	TRBJ2-1	CAWSVGTEQFF	TGTGCCTGGAGTGTCGGTACCGAGCAGTTCTTC
.	.	TRBV30	TRBJ1-2	CAWSFVTVNGYTF	TGTGCCTGGAGCTTCGTGACAGTCAATGGCTACACCTTC
.	.	TRBV5-1	TRBJ1-4	CASSIGTSNEKLFF	TGCGCCAGCAGCATCGGGACATCTAATGAAAAACTGTTTTTT
once	.	TRBV5-1	TRBJ2-7	CASSLESGSTYEQYF	TGCGCCAGCAGCTTGGAGTCGGGGAGCACCTACGAGCAGTACTTC
once	.	TRBV10-3	TRBJ2-5	CAISEIRAGETQYF	TGTGCCATCAGTGAAATAAGAGCAGGAGAGACCCAGTACTTC
.	.	TRBV9	TRBJ1-2	CASSAYGRQYGYTF	TGTGCCAGCAGCGCTTACGGACGGCAGTATGGCTACACCTTC